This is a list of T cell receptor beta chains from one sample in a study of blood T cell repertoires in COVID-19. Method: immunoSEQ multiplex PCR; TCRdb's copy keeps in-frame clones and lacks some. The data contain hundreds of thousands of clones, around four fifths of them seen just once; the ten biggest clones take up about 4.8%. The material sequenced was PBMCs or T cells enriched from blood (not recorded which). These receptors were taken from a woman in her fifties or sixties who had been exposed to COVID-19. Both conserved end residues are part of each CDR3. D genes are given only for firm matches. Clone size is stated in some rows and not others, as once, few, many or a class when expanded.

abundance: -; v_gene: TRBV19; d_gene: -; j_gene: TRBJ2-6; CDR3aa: CASKRLSGANVLTF; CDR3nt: TGTGCCAGCAAGAGACTCTCTGGGGCCAACGTCCTGACTTTC
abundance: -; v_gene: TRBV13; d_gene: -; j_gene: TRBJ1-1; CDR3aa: CASSLDRANTEAFF; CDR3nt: TGTGCCAGCAGCTTAGACAGGGCGAACACTGAAGCTTTCTTT
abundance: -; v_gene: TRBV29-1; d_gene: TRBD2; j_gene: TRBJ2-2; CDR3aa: CSVAGGLAGKAGELFF; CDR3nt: TGCAGCGTGGCGGGTGGACTAGCGGGGAAAGCCGGGGAGCTGTTTTTT
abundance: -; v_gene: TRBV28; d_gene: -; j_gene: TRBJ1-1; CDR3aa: CASKGPRGLAFF; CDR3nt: TGTGCCAGCAAGGGGCCGCGGGGTTTAGCTTTCTTT
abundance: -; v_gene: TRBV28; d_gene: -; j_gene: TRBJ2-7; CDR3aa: CASTSRRGFLYEQYF; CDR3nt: TGTGCCAGCACTTCCCGGAGGGGTTTCCTTTACGAGCAGTACTTC
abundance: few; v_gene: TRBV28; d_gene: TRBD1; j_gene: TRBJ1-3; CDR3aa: CASRRQTGGPVKSGNTIYF; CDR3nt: TGTGCCAGCAGGAGACAGACAGGGGGGCCCGTAAAGTCTGGAAACACCATATATTTT
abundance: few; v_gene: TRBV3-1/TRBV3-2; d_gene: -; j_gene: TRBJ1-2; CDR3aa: CASSQVGGGVNYGYTF; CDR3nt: TGTGCCAGCAGCCAAGTGGGAGGGGGGGTTAACTATGGCTACACCTTC
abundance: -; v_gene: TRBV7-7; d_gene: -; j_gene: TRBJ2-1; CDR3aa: CASSLGGGAGNEQFF; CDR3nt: TGTGCCAGCAGCTTAGGTGGGGGGGCGGGAAATGAGCAGTTCTTC
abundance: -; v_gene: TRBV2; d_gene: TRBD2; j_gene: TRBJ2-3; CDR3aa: CASSLGGAGTDTQYF; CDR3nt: TGTGCCAGCAGTCTCGGGGGGGCGGGCACAGATACGCAGTATTTT
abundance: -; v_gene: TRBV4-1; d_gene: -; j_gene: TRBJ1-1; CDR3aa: CASSQDRRNTEAFF; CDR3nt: TGCGCCAGCAGCCAAGATCGGAGAAACACTGAAGCTTTCTTT
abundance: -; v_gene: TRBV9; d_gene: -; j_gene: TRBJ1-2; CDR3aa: CASSAGVNYGYTF; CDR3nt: TGTGCCAGCAGCGCAGGGGTTAACTATGGCTACACCTTC
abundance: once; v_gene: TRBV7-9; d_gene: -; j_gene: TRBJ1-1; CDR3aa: CASSLGQSAFF; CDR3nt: TGTGCCAGCAGCTTAGGACAGTCAGCTTTCTTT
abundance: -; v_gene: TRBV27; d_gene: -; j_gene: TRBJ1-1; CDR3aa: CASNAQGQRNTEAFF; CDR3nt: TGTGCCAGCAACGCCCAAGGACAGCGTAACACTGAAGCTTTCTTT
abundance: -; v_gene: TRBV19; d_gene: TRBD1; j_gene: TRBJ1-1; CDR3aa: CASRQLRDRRMNTEAFF; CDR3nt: TGTGCCAGTAGACAGCTCCGGGACAGAAGAATGAACACTGAAGCTTTCTTT
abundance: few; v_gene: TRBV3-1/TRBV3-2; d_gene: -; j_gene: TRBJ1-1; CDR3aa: CASSYSTNTEAFF; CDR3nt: TGTGCCAGCAGTTATAGTACGAACACTGAAGCTTTCTTT
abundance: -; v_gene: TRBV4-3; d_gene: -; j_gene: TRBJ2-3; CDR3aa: CASSQNSRSGDTQYF; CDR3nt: TGCGCCAGCAGCCAAAATAGCCGCTCGGGGGATACGCAGTATTTT
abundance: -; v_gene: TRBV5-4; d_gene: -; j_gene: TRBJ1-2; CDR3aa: CASSMVDNSYGYTF; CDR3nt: TGTGCCAGCAGCATGGTTGACAACTCCTATGGCTACACCTTC
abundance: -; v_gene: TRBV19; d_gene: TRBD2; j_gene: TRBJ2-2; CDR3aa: CASSPDTGGTGELFF; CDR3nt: TGTGCCAGTAGTCCCGACACGGGAGGGACCGGGGAGCTGTTTTTT
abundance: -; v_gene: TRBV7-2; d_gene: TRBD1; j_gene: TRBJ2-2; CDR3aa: CASSSYRGTGELFF; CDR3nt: TGTGCCAGCAGTAGCTACAGGGGCACCGGGGAGCTGTTTTTT
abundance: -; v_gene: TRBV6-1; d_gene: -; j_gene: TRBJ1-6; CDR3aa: CASSEQGYNSPLHF; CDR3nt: TGTGCCAGCAGTGAACAGGGTTATAATTCACCCCTCCACTTT
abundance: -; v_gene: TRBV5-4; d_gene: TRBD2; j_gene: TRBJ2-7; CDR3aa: CASSVIGSAIGRPYEQYF; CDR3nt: TGTGCCAGCAGCGTGATAGGGTCGGCAATCGGGAGGCCCTACGAGCAGTACTTC
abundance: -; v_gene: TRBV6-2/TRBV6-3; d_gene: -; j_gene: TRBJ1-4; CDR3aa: CASSQLVHEKLFF; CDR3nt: TGTGCCAGCAGCCAGTTAGTGCATGAAAAACTGTTTTTT
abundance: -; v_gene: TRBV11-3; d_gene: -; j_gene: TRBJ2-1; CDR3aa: CASSQTRGGSYNEQFF; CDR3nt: TGTGCCAGCAGCCAAACGAGGGGGGGCTCCTACAATGAGCAGTTCTTC
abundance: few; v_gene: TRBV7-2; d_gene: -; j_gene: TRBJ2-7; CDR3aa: CASRPGGGREQYF; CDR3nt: TGTGCCAGCAGACCAGGGGGAGGACGCGAGCAGTACTTC
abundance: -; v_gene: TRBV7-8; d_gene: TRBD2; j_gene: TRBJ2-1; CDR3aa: CASSLAETRGGWVEQFF; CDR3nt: TGTGCCAGCAGCTTAGCAGAGACACGGGGGGGCTGGGTCGAGCAGTTCTTC
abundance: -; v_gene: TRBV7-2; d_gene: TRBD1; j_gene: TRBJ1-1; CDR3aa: CASSFDRGAEAFF; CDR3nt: TGTGCCAGCAGCTTCGACAGGGGAGCTGAAGCTTTCTTT
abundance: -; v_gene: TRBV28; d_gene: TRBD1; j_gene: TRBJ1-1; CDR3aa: CASSLRTGGSRLF; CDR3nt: TGTGCCAGCAGTTTACGGACAGGGGGCAGTCGGCTCTTT
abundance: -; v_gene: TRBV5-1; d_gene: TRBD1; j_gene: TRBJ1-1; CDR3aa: CASSSTGDYEAFF; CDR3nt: TGCGCCAGCAGCTCGACAGGGGATTACGAAGCTTTCTTT